The clone carrying this T cell receptor beta chain was found a few times. The same CDR3 arises from other DNA sequences in this sample as well. The data belong to a study of blood T cell repertoires in COVID-19. In assigning cohorts, the study relied on participant-reported clinical history. The data were produced by immunoSEQ multiplex PCR, yet TCRdb's version contains in-frame clones alone and is incomplete. The data contain 150,000 to 180,000 clones, roughly 80% of them singletons. Germline CDR1 is MNHEY and CDR2 is SVGAGI. Unmatched junction bases numbered 6, after V lost 2 bases and J lost 4 bases. The CDR3 extends over 16 amino acids.

V usage is TRBV6-5 and J usage is TRBJ1-2; 11 positions match TRBD1. The source of this sequence is a man in his forties or fifties who had recovered from COVID-19. Sequencing was performed on PBMCs or T cells enriched from blood (not recorded which). CDR3 nucleotides: TGTGCCAGCAGTTACCTGCGGACAGGGGGCGGCTATGGCTACACCTTC. Encoded protein: CASSYLRTGGGYGYTF.